This record looks at one T cell receptor beta chain sequence and its context. Its antigen remains unidentified. This sample is part of a study of OX40 agonist ivuxolimab in advanced cancers. Study observations and caveats: Compared with others, partial responders at 0.1-3.0 mg/kg displayed clonal expansion among the lowest.

The trim removed 4 bases at V and 11 bases at J, leaving 14 bases unmatched. Germline V gene lookup returns CDR1 MNHEY and CDR2 SVGAGI. The CDR3 has 15 residues. Sequencing was performed with immunoSEQ multiplex PCR; in TCRdb, only in-frame clones are kept and a portion is missing. The table shows 90,000 to 100,000 clones, with 89% occurring only once. The origin of this receptor is an adult with an advanced solid tumor such as melanoma, head and neck, liver or kidney cancer. This chain joins TRBV6-5 and TRBJ1-5; 7 nucleotides align to TRBD1. The source was CD4+ or CD8+ T cells sorted from blood, collected in a trial of the OX40 agonist ivuxolimab. The CDR3 loop reads CASSSSGTARGAQHF. Here the CDR3 DNA reads TGTGCCAGCAGTTCCTCCGGGACAGCGAGAGGGGCCCAGCATTTT.